The next 29 T cell receptor beta chains were all read from a single sample in a study of blood T cell repertoires in COVID-19. Method: immunoSEQ multiplex PCR; TCRdb's copy keeps in-frame clones and lacks some. The sample contains hundreds of thousands of clones, around four fifths of which appear only once. Input material: peripheral blood. The receptors derive from a woman between 50 and 59 years old who had recovered from COVID-19.

J is TRBJ2-5 and V is TRBV6-2 or TRBV6-3; D uncertain. Trimming stripped 5 bases from V and 5 bases from J, with 15 bases between. The CDR3 length is 14 residues. The V gene's germline CDR1 is MNHEY and CDR2 SVGEGT. CDR3 in DNA: TGTGCCAGCAGTCCCACAATGGGCTCGGAGACCCAGTACTTC. It encodes CASSPTMGSETQYF.

The chain uses TRBV2 and TRBJ2-2; the match to TRBD2 covers 11 bases. V was pared by 5 bases and J by 6 bases, with 5 bases of the junction left unmatched. In germline, CDR1 is SNHLY, CDR2 FYNNEI. The CDR3 covers 15 residues. The CDR3, as DNA: TGTGCCAGCAGTCGGCTAGCGGGGGGTCCCGGGGAGCTGTTTTTT. Its protein is CASSRLAGGPGELFF.

The CDR3 is CASSPGLASADTQYF. CDR3 nucleotides: TGTGCCAGCAGCCCCGGACTAGCGAGTGCAGATACGCAGTATTTT. The V gene is TRBV6-2 or TRBV6-3, the J gene TRBJ2-3, with TRBD2 matching over 9 bases. CDR1 and CDR2 (germline): MNHEY, SVGEGT. V shed 6 bases and J 4 bases; nucleotides not matched to a gene: 8. The CDR3 sequence is 15 residues long.

This clone was counted between two and nine times. The V gene is TRBV14, the J gene TRBJ2-1; 14 bases agree with TRBD2. J was trimmed by 7 bases and V by 6 bases; bases with no gene match: 8. The CDR3 runs to 16 residues. The germline V gene encodes CDR1 SGHDN and CDR2 FVKESK. The CDR3 nucleotides read TGTGCCAGCAGTCGGACTAGCGGGAGGTCCTTGAATGAGCAGTTCTTC. Translation: CASSRTSGRSLNEQFF.

The rearrangement joins TRBV19 to TRBJ1-4, with 7 bases that match TRBD1. The CDR3 spans 14 residues. CDR1 LNHDA and CDR2 SQIVND come from the germline V gene (reference sequence). Trimming cost V 5 bases and J 8 bases; bases outside gene matches: 8. CDR3 nucleotide sequence: TGTGCCAGTAGTTTCCGGGACAGTCAAGAAAAACTGTTTTTT. Protein: CASSFRDSQEKLFF.

The chain employs TRBV27 and TRBJ2-7, with D perhaps TRBD2 (5 bases). Trimming removed 0 bases from V and 0 bases from J, with 15 bases in between. The CDR3 consists of 17 residues. Germline V gives CDR1 MNHEY, CDR2 SMNVEV (reference sequence). Written as DNA, the CDR3 is TGTGCCAGCAGTTTATCTGCCCCAAGCGGCCCCTCCTACGAGCAGTACTTC. Residues: CASSLSAPSGPSYEQYF.

The chain employs TRBV6-2 or TRBV6-3 and TRBJ1-5, with TRBD1 matching over 7 bases. The V and J ends lost 5 bases and 5 bases, in that order; junction bases with no gene match: 6. Germline-derived CDR1 and CDR2 are MNHEY and SVGEGT. This CDR3 region has 14 residues. CDR3 residues: CASSRGPLYQPQHF. DNA of the CDR3: TGTGCCAGCAGTAGGGGGCCCCTGTATCAGCCCCAGCATTTT.

The chain couples TRBV25-1 to TRBJ1-2; no clear D. In germline, CDR1 is MGHDK, CDR2 SYGVNS. This CDR3 is built from 13 residues. V gave up 6 bases and J gave up 1 base, with 9 bases separating them. The CDR3 nucleotides read TGTGCCAGCAGCCCTAATGTTAACTATGGCTACACCTTC. It codes for CASSPNVNYGYTF.

The chain has TRBV20-1 and TRBJ2-1; the D gene is possibly TRBD1 (6 bases). CDR1 is DFQATT, CDR2 SNEGSKA, per germline (reference sequence). This CDR3 has 11 residues. Trimming removed 6 bases from V and 10 bases from J, with 13 bases in between. CDR3 amino acids: CSAAPGQEQFF. The CDR3 DNA sequence: TGCAGTGCCGCACCCGGACAGGAGCAGTTCTTC.

V usage is TRBV30 and J usage is TRBJ2-7, with 8 nucleotides matching TRBD2. The CDR3 covers 15 residues. CDR1 is GTSNPN, CDR2 SVGIG, per germline (reference sequence). V lost 0 bases to trimming and J lost 5 bases; unmatched junction nucleotides: 9. Written as DNA, the CDR3 is TGTGCCTGGAGTGTACCGGGACTAGGGGTAAACGAGCAGTACTTC. This sequence encodes CAWSVPGLGVNEQYF.

This sequence joins TRBV16 and TRBJ1-5; 7 nucleotides agree with TRBD1. The CDR3 loop spans 15 amino acids. Germline V gene lookup returns CDR1 KGHSY and CDR2 FQNENV. V was pared by 4 bases and J by 5 bases, with 8 bases of the junction left unmatched. CDR3 region: CASSRSTGADQPQHF. In DNA form, the CDR3 reads TGTGCCAGCAGCCGCTCCACAGGGGCCGATCAGCCCCAGCATTTT.

This clone came up a few times. This chain links TRBV5-4 with TRBJ1-2; 7 bases agree with TRBD1. Per the germline V gene, CDR1 is SGHNT and CDR2 is YYREEE (reference sequence). V was clipped by 10 bases and J by 4 bases; unmatched bases: 4. The CDR3 is 11 residues long. CDR3 residues: CAFGQVYGYTF. CDR3 DNA sequence: TGTGCCTTCGGACAGGTCTATGGCTACACCTTC.

This clone was seen just once. The V and J genes are TRBV6-5 and TRBJ1-1; TRBD1 is a possible D gene (5 bases). Trimming stripped 6 bases from V and 11 bases from J, with 19 bases between. Germline V lookup: CDR1 MNHEY, CDR2 SVGAGI. The CDR3 extends over 13 amino acids. The CDR3 sequence is CASSSLSGLRAFF. CDR3 nucleotides: TGTGCCAGCAGCTCCCTCTCAGGGCTTAGGGCTTTCTTT.

The chain combines TRBV20-1 with TRBJ1-5; the D is unclear. The CDR3 runs to 11 residues. Germline assignment: CDR1 DFQATT and CDR2 SNEGSKA (reference sequence). V lost 6 bases and J lost 5, with 8 bases in between. The CDR3 DNA is TGCAGTGCGCCCTCGGATCAGCCCCAGCATTTT. Translation: CSAPSDQPQHF.

The chain uses TRBV4-3 and TRBJ1-2; 7 nucleotides align to TRBD1. This CDR3 is built from 14 residues. The trim removed 6 bases at V and 2 bases at J, leaving 6 bases unmatched. Germline CDR1 reads LGHNA; CDR2 reads YSLEER. CDR3 in DNA: TGCGCCAGCAGTCCTACAGGGGTGAACTATGGCTACACCTTC. Residues: CASSPTGVNYGYTF.

The genes are TRBV18 and TRBJ2-2, with 8 bases aligning to TRBD2. The germline V gene encodes CDR1 KGHSH and CDR2 LQKENI. J was trimmed by 5 bases and V by 0 bases; bases with no gene match: 14. The CDR3 is 19 residues long. The CDR3 protein is CASSPPTLGTRSRTGELFF. The CDR3 DNA is TGTGCCAGCTCACCACCTACCCTTGGGACTAGAAGTCGGACCGGGGAGCTGTTTTTT.

The chain joins TRBV18 to TRBJ2-1; the D is unclear. In germline, CDR1 is KGHSH, CDR2 LQKENI. The V gene lost 3 bases and the J gene lost 2 bases, with 8 bases spanning the gap. The CDR3 spans 14 residues. CDR3 loop: CASSPSGPYNEQFF. In DNA, the CDR3 is TGTGCCAGCTCACCCTCTGGGCCCTACAATGAGCAGTTCTTC.

V gene TRBV28 combines with J gene TRBJ2-7, with TRBD2 matching over 8 bases. CDR1 is MDHEN, CDR2 SYDVKM, per germline. The CDR3 sequence is 13 residues long. After removal of 5 bases from V and 9 bases from J, the junction contained 9 bases not matched to a gene. CDR3 DNA sequence: TGTGCCAGCAGTCCCAGAGGGACTAGGAGGCAGTACTTC. Amino acid sequence: CASSPRGTRRQYF.

The V call is TRBV28, the J call TRBJ1-2; D ambiguous. In germline, CDR1 is MDHEN, CDR2 SYDVKM. The CDR3 runs 13 residues. Trimming removed 2 bases at V and 0 bases at J, with 4 bases between. CDR3 loop: CASSLQANYGYTF. The DNA for the CDR3 is TGTGCCAGCAGTTTACAGGCTAACTATGGCTACACCTTC.

V usage is TRBV9 and J usage is TRBJ1-1, with 12 nucleotides matching TRBD1. The germline CDR1 and CDR2 sequences are SGDLS and YYNGEE. CDR3 length: 15 residues. J lost 4 bases, V lost 0 bases, and 1 base had no gene match. CDR3 protein: CASSVGGQGATEAFF. The CDR3 nucleotides are TGTGCCAGCAGCGTAGGGGGACAGGGGGCCACTGAAGCTTTCTTT. The whole variable domain, remainder taken from reference TRBV9 and TRBJ1-1, is DSGVTQTPKHLITATGQRVTLRCSPRSGDLSVYWYQQSLDQGLQFLIQYYNGEERAKGNILERFSAQQFPDLHSELNLSSLELGDSALYFCASSVGGQGATEAFFGQGTRLTVV.

The J gene is TRBJ2-7, the V gene TRBV28, with TRBD2 identical over 10 bases. The ends lost 1 base at V and 2 bases at J; junction bases unmatched: 2. This CDR3 region has 15 residues. CDR1 is MDHEN, CDR2 SYDVKM, per germline. The CDR3 spells CASSLSAGGPYEQYF. In nucleotides, the CDR3 is TGTGCCAGCAGTTTATCAGCGGGAGGGCCCTACGAGCAGTACTTC.

V is TRBV4-2 and J is TRBJ2-3; TRBD2 matches 9 bases. V was clipped by 4 bases and J by 1 base; unmatched bases: 15. The CDR3 has 19 residues. Germline CDR1 and CDR2: LGHNA and YNFKEQ. CDR3 protein: CASSPHVAGGSIGTDTQYF. The CDR3 nucleotides read TGTGCCAGCAGCCCCCACGTGGCGGGAGGGTCCATCGGCACAGATACGCAGTATTTT.

V gene TRBV27 combines with J gene TRBJ2-2, with D possibly TRBD2 on 6 matching bases. This CDR3 is built from 16 residues. Germline assignment: CDR1 MNHEY and CDR2 SMNVEV (reference sequence). The germline V and J ends were trimmed by 7 bases and 9 bases, with 24 bases remaining between them. CDR3 residues: CASTLGGRFPPRELFF. In DNA form, the CDR3 reads TGTGCCAGCACCCTGGGGGGAAGGTTCCCTCCCCGGGAGCTGTTTTTT.

The rearrangement links TRBV5-5 to TRBJ1-2, with TRBD1 matching 9 bases. Germline-derived CDR1 and CDR2 are SGHKS and YYEKEE (reference sequence). CDR3 length: 14 residues. V gave up 6 bases and J gave up 4 bases; unmatched junction bases: 7. The CDR3 is CASTYTGGLYGYTF. The CDR3 region has the DNA TGTGCCAGCACCTACACAGGGGGCCTCTATGGCTACACCTTC.

The gene calls are TRBV7-9 and TRBJ1-1; TRBD1 agrees at 9 bases. The V segment lost 5 bases and the J segment 5 bases; nucleotides outside the gene matches: 3. Germline V gives CDR1 SEHNR, CDR2 FQNEAQ (reference sequence). The CDR3 covers 13 residues. The CDR3 DNA follows: TGTGCCAGCAGCCTAGGACAGGGGACTGAAGCTTTCTTT. Amino acids: CASSLGQGTEAFF.

V usage is TRBV4-3 and J usage is TRBJ1-4; D may be TRBD1 (5 bases). CDR1 LGHNA and CDR2 YSLEER come from the germline V gene. V dropped 4 bases and J dropped 7 bases, with 13 bases sitting between them. The CDR3 is 14 amino acids. Written as DNA, the CDR3 is TGCGCCAGCAGCCGGCTCCAGGGCTCTGAAAAACTGTTTTTT. It yields the protein CASSRLQGSEKLFF.

The J gene is TRBJ2-3, the V gene TRBV6-5, with 7 bases aligning to TRBD1. Germline CDR1 reads MNHEY; CDR2 reads SVGAGI. There are 13 residues in the CDR3. The ends lost 2 bases at V and 10 bases at J; junction bases unmatched: 6. The CDR3 protein is CASSYPGTVAQYF. In nucleotides, the CDR3 is TGTGCCAGCAGTTACCCGGGGACAGTGGCGCAGTATTTT.

This chain uses TRBV27 with TRBJ1-2; 9 bases are a match to TRBD1. The CDR3 is 14 amino acids. The V gene's germline CDR1 is MNHEY and CDR2 SMNVEV (reference sequence). V lost 3 bases to trimming and J lost 9 bases; unmatched junction nucleotides: 8. CDR3 bases: TGTGCCAGCAGTTTCTGGGGACAGGGTTTTAGCTACACCTTC. It is translated as CASSFWGQGFSYTF.

V usage is TRBV10-3 and J usage is TRBJ1-1; D call uncertain. The V end lost 6 bases, the J end lost 6 bases, and 20 bases lay between the germline ends. This CDR3 is 15 amino acids long. The V gene's germline CDR1 is ENHRY and CDR2 SYGVKD. CDR3 residues: CAIREGREVFAEAFF. CDR3 DNA sequence: TGTGCCATCAGAGAAGGGAGGGAGGTTTTTGCTGAAGCTTTCTTT.